What follows are 30 T cell receptor beta chains derived from one specimen sequenced in a study of regulatory dendritic cells for organ transplantation. Some clones are missing from TCRdb's copy, which holds only in-frame ones; the method was immunoSEQ multiplex PCR. Of over 10,000 clones listed, around three fifths are singletons. No antigen has been assigned to these receptors. Sorted T cells were CFSE-labeled and cultured approximately five days with allogeneic regulatory or mature dendritic cells at 1:10. Sequences were obtained from naive CD8+ T cells from blood cultured with dendritic cells. Subset denoted: CD45RA+ naive T cells. These receptors were taken from a human donor in good health.

This sequence joins TRBV7-6 and TRBJ1-5, with D unresolved. V gave up 5 bases and J gave up 5 bases, with 10 bases separating them. The CDR3 has 13 amino acids. Germline CDR1 is SGHVS and CDR2 is FNYEAQ. Here the CDR3 reads CASSLDGYQPQHF. Here the CDR3 DNA reads TGTGCCAGCAGCCTAGACGGGTATCAGCCCCAGCATTTT.

The chain joins TRBV19 to TRBJ1-3, with D possibly matching TRBD1 (5 bases). The germline V gene encodes CDR1 LNHDA and CDR2 SQIVND (reference sequence). This CDR3 region has 14 residues. The germline V and J ends were trimmed by 3 bases and 2 bases, with 8 bases remaining between them. The CDR3 region has the DNA TGTGCCAGTAGTATGAAAGGGGCTGGAAACACCATATATTTT. Protein: CASSMKGAGNTIYF.

This chain uses TRBV14 with TRBJ2-4; D might be TRBD2 (6 bases). The CDR3 sequence is 14 residues long. Looked up from germline, CDR1 is SGHDN and CDR2 is FVKESK. V was pared by 1 base and J by 9 bases, with 13 bases between. For the CDR3, the DNA is TGTGCCAGCAGCCAAGGGCCGAGGGGAGGCATTCAGTACTTC. This gives the protein CASSQGPRGGIQYF.

J is TRBJ1-1 and V is TRBV6-5, with a tentative D call TRBD1 (5 bases). Germline V gives CDR1 MNHEY, CDR2 SVGAGI. This CDR3 comprises 12 residues. Trimming shortened V by 0 bases and J by 6 bases, and 5 bases separated the two germline ends. The CDR3 DNA reads as TGTGCCAGCAGTTACTCAGGGGCTGAAGCTTTCTTT. Residues: CASSYSGAEAFF.

The genes are TRBV6-5 and TRBJ2-1; TRBD1 aligns across 11 bases. Unmatched junction bases numbered 4, after V lost 5 bases and J lost 7 bases. Germline CDR1 is MNHEY and CDR2 is SVGAGI. The CDR3 has 14 amino acids. The CDR3 reads CASSEGQGGNEQFF. The CDR3 DNA is TGTGCCAGCAGTGAGGGACAGGGGGGGAATGAGCAGTTCTTC.

This clone has just a few counts. This rearrangement joins TRBV29-1 to TRBJ1-1, with D uncertain. V was clipped by 7 bases and J by 12 bases, with 15 bases between them. The CDR3 has 10 residues. Germline CDR1 SQVTM, CDR2 ANQGSEA. The CDR3 reads CSDSGGRSFF. The CDR3 bases are TGCAGCGACAGCGGAGGAAGATCTTTCTTT.

This chain joins TRBV25-1 and TRBJ2-7, with D maybe TRBD2 (6 bases). CDR3 length: 12 amino acids. Per germline, CDR1 MGHDK and CDR2 SYGVNS. V was clipped by 3 bases and J by 3 bases, with 6 bases between them. This chain's CDR3 is CASSEGGYEQYF. Here the CDR3 DNA reads TGTGCCAGCAGTGAGGGGGGCTACGAGCAGTACTTC.

This clone was counted a single time. This chain uses TRBV25-1 with TRBJ1-3; the D is unclear. CDR3 length: 14 amino acids. V was clipped by 5 bases and J by 4 bases, with 12 bases between them. Germline V gene sequence: CDR1 MGHDK, CDR2 SYGVNS. The CDR3 DNA sequence: TGTGCCAGCAGTTTAGCTATTCCGGGAAACACCATATATTTT. The encoded protein is CASSLAIPGNTIYF.

The rearrangement joins TRBV6-5 to TRBJ1-4; D remains unclear. The germline V gene has CDR1 MNHEY and CDR2 SVGAGI. Trimming shortened V by 0 bases and J by 4 bases, and 9 bases separated the two germline ends. This CDR3 has 15 amino acids. In nucleotides, the CDR3 is TGTGCCAGCAGTTACTCGTTTCAGGATAATGAAAAACTGTTTTTT. Its translation: CASSYSFQDNEKLFF.

This chain joins TRBV4-2 and TRBJ2-7; 7 positions match TRBD1. The CDR3 extends over 16 amino acids. V lost 4 bases to trimming and J lost 0 bases; unmatched junction nucleotides: 9. Germline V CDR1 and CDR2: LGHNA, YNFKEQ. The DNA of the CDR3 is TGTGCCAGCAGCCCCAGGACAGGCCAACCCTCCTACGAGCAGTACTTC. Protein product: CASSPRTGQPSYEQYF.

The chain has TRBV11-2 and TRBJ1-5; D uncertain. Trimming shortened V by 5 bases and J by 4 bases, and 6 bases separated the two germline ends. This CDR3 is 12 amino acids long. CDR1 and CDR2 (germline): SGHAT, FQNNGV. The CDR3 is CASSRRNQPQHF. In nucleotides, the CDR3 is TGTGCCAGCAGCCGGCGGAATCAGCCCCAGCATTTT.

In DNA, the CDR3 is TGTGCCAGCAGCTTAGGTCACAGGGGTGGCACTGAAGCTTTCTTT. This encodes CASSLGHRGGTEAFF. The chain is built from TRBV11-3 and TRBJ1-1; 7 positions agree with TRBD1. Trimming took 1 base from V and 4 from J; bases not matched to a gene: 6. CDR1 SGHNT and CDR2 YENEEA come from the germline V gene. This CDR3 contains 15 residues.

The chain employs TRBV2 and TRBJ1-3; TRBD1 matches 8 bases. The length of the CDR3 is 16 residues. Trimming removed 7 bases from V and 0 bases from J; junction bases left unmatched: 8. From germline, CDR1 is SNHLY and CDR2 FYNNEI. In DNA, the CDR3 is TGTGCCAGCATCTTGAACAGGGGGAGCTCTGGAAACACCATATATTTT. This translates into CASILNRGSSGNTIYF.

The J gene is TRBJ2-3, the V gene TRBV13; 7 bases are a match to TRBD2. CDR1 is PRHDT, CDR2 FYEKMQ, per germline (reference sequence). V shed 6 bases and J 0 bases; nucleotides not matched to a gene: 6. This CDR3 comprises 15 residues. CDR3 bases: TGTGCCAGCAGTCCGCTAGCGGATAGCACAGATACGCAGTATTTT. This translates into CASSPLADSTDTQYF.

The rearrangement joins TRBV4-3 to TRBJ2-5; weak D call: TRBD1 (5 bases). The CDR3 length is 15 residues. The V end was cut by 0 bases, the J end by 7 bases, with 15 bases between. Germline assignment: CDR1 LGHNA and CDR2 YSLEER. CDR3 amino acids: CASSQDLVGPWTQYF. As DNA, the CDR3 is TGCGCCAGCAGCCAAGATCTTGTGGGGCCCTGGACCCAGTACTTC.

The chain joins TRBV10-3 to TRBJ2-3; 10 bases map to TRBD2. With V trimmed by 3 bases and J by 2 bases, 8 bases remained unmatched. CDR1 ENHRY and CDR2 SYGVKD come from the germline V gene. This CDR3 is 17 amino acids long. The CDR3, as DNA: TGTGCCATCAGTGAAAAGCGGGGGGGCCGAAACACAGATACGCAGTATTTT. It yields the protein CAISEKRGGRNTDTQYF.

The chain couples TRBV7-2 to TRBJ2-1; D remains unclear. The CDR3 totals 13 residues. The germline V gene encodes CDR1 SGHTA and CDR2 FQGNSA. V gave up 7 bases and J gave up 5 bases, with 12 bases separating them. As DNA, the CDR3 is TGTGCCAGCACGAGACTGAACGACAATGAGCAGTTCTTC. It yields the protein CASTRLNDNEQFF.

The V gene is TRBV6-5, the J gene TRBJ2-3; D call uncertain. Deletions cut 4 bases from V and 2 bases from J, with 16 bases between. Germline CDR1 MNHEY, CDR2 SVGAGI. CDR3 length: 16 amino acids. The CDR3 DNA reads as TGTGCCAGCAGTTCGTGGCAGATAGCTTCCACAGATACGCAGTATTTT. It codes for CASSSWQIASTDTQYF.

The chain has TRBV9 and TRBJ1-6, with D perhaps matching TRBD1 (5 bases). V lost 0 bases and J lost 7, with 8 bases in between. Germline CDR1 is SGDLS and CDR2 is YYNGEE. The CDR3 length is 14 residues. CDR3 bases: TGTGCCAGCAGCGTAGGACGGGGGAATTCACCCCTCCACTTT. Amino acids: CASSVGRGNSPLHF.

This clone came up a few times. V is TRBV6-5 and J is TRBJ2-7; D is unclear. Germline loops: CDR1 MNHEY, CDR2 SVGAGI. The germline V and J ends were trimmed by 3 bases and 3 bases, with 9 bases remaining between them. The CDR3 has 13 amino acids. DNA of the CDR3: TGTGCCAGCAGTTATGGGCAGGTCTACGAGCAGTACTTC. It encodes CASSYGQVYEQYF.

This sequence joins TRBV9 and TRBJ2-1, with 8 bases lining up with TRBD1. This CDR3 contains 16 residues. V lost 0 bases to trimming and J lost 4 bases; unmatched junction nucleotides: 6. Germline lookup yields CDR1 SGDLS and CDR2 YYNGEE. The CDR3 nucleotides are TGTGCCAGCAGCGTAGCGCGACAGGGGTTTTACAATGAGCAGTTCTTC. Translated, it gives CASSVARQGFYNEQFF.

This rearrangement joins TRBV9 to TRBJ2-3; TRBD1 aligns across 9 bases. The length of the CDR3 is 16 residues. CDR1 SGDLS and CDR2 YYNGEE come from the germline V gene. Trimming took 0 bases from V and 4 from J; bases not matched to a gene: 6. CDR3 sequence reads: CASSVGGGTGSDTQYF. The CDR3 DNA reads as TGTGCCAGCAGCGTAGGAGGTGGGACAGGGTCAGATACGCAGTATTTT.

This chain connects TRBV4-1 to TRBJ1-2; tentatively, D is TRBD1 (5 bases). This CDR3 region has 14 residues. Deletions cut 3 bases from V and 4 bases from J, with 12 bases between. The V gene's germline CDR1 is MGHRA and CDR2 YSYEKL. CDR3 sequence: CASSHPGLGYGYTF. CDR3 bases: TGCGCCAGCAGCCACCCGGGACTCGGCTATGGCTACACCTTC.

The V call is TRBV11-2, the J call TRBJ2-7; 7 bases agree with TRBD2. Germline CDR1 and CDR2: SGHAT and FQNNGV. This CDR3 is built from 14 residues. Germline trimming cut 3 bases from V and 2 bases from J; bases unmatched to any gene: 4. In DNA, the CDR3 is TGTGCCAGCAGCTTTGCGGGGGTAACCTACGAGCAGTACTTC. Amino acid sequence: CASSFAGVTYEQYF.

As DNA, the CDR3 is TGTGCCAGCAGCGCCCGGGACAGGGGTACAGATACGCAGTATTTT. It encodes CASSARDRGTDTQYF. The chain uses TRBV7-3 and TRBJ2-3; the match to TRBD1 covers 10 bases. Per germline, CDR1 SGHTA and CDR2 FQGTGA. This CDR3 has 15 amino acids. Trimming removed 5 bases from V and 3 bases from J; junction bases left unmatched: 5.

The chain links TRBV9 to TRBJ2-1; tentatively, D is TRBD1 (6 bases). Germline V gene sequence: CDR1 SGDLS, CDR2 YYNGEE. V gave up 3 bases and J gave up 5 bases, with 15 bases separating them. CDR3 length: 15 amino acids. This CDR3 is CASSEYGQLNNEQFF. As DNA, the CDR3 is TGTGCCAGCAGCGAATACGGACAGTTAAACAATGAGCAGTTCTTC.

The V gene is TRBV4-1, the J gene TRBJ2-1; 10 bases fit TRBD2. Germline V gene lookup returns CDR1 MGHRA and CDR2 YSYEKL. J lost 3 bases, V lost 5 bases, and 4 bases had no gene match. The CDR3 is 15 amino acids. The CDR3 is CASSYGLAVYNEQFF. The CDR3 region has the DNA TGCGCCAGCAGCTACGGACTAGCGGTCTACAATGAGCAGTTCTTC.

This chain joins TRBV11-3 and TRBJ1-1; TRBD1 agrees at 7 bases. The CDR3 has 15 residues. V lost 2 bases and J lost 7; bases outside the gene matches: 10. Germline CDR1 is SGHNT and CDR2 is YENEEA. The CDR3 protein is CASSLFRTGNDEAFF. The CDR3 DNA reads as TGTGCCAGCAGCTTATTTCGGACAGGTAATGATGAAGCTTTCTTT. The complete variable domain, with remaining parts taken from reference TRBV11-3 and TRBJ1-1, reads EAGVVQSPRYKIIEKKQPVAFWCNPISGHNTLYWYLQNLGQGPELLIRYENEEAVDDSQLPKDRFSAERLKGVDSTLKIQPAELGDSAVYLCASSLFRTGNDEAFFGQGTRLTVV.

The chain links TRBV27 to TRBJ2-7, with TRBD1 matching over 10 bases. CDR3 length equals 16 residues. The junction had 12 bases not matched to a gene; V was cut back by 8 bases and J by 2 bases. Germline-derived CDR1 and CDR2 are MNHEY and SMNVEV (reference sequence). The CDR3 loop is CASGHNSGTGAYEQYF. The CDR3, as DNA: TGTGCCAGCGGCCACAATTCCGGGACAGGGGCCTACGAGCAGTACTTC.

This rearrangement joins TRBV29-1 to TRBJ2-2; 9 bases agree with TRBD1. V shed 7 bases, J shed 6 bases, and the junction held 9 bases outside the gene matches. CDR3 length equals 14 residues. Per germline, CDR1 SQVTM and CDR2 ANQGSEA. CDR3 sequence (DNA): TGCAGCGCATTGGGACAGGGACAGGCCGGGGAGCTGTTTTTT. Protein sequence: CSALGQGQAGELFF.